A single TCR beta chain is shown here with its context. The antigen is unknown. The data belong to a study of long-term antiretroviral therapy in people with HIV. Whole-study findings and limits: Diversity remained lower than transplant donor controls, even though it increased after ART.

CDR1 and CDR2 from the germline V gene are SNHLY and FYNNEI. The CDR3 has 15 residues. The V gene lost 10 bases and the J gene lost 0 bases, with 15 bases spanning the gap. Assay version v3.0 of immunoSEQ was used, and it was run at survey level. Sequencing aimed at about 35,000-55,000 T-cell genomes per sample. Here immunoSEQ multiplex PCR was the method, and the copy in TCRdb shows in-frame clones only, minus some. The repertoire holds 15,000 to 20,000 clones, with 85% to 90% as singletons. The chain joins TRBV2 to TRBJ2-2; tentative D call: TRBD1 (6 bases). This sequence was found in a man between 50 and 59 years old with HIV. Sequenced material: unsorted PBMCs, taken 6.9 years after starting antiretroviral therapy. The CDR3 loop reads CAKGHSPPNTGELFF. In DNA form, the CDR3 reads TGTGCCAAGGGACACTCCCCGCCGAACACCGGGGAGCTGTTTTTT.